This T cell receptor (beta chain) stems from a study of CD8 T cells in Susac syndrome. Germline lookup yields CDR1 LGHDT and CDR2 YNNKEL (reference sequence). V gave up 3 bases and J gave up 5 bases, with 17 bases separating them. The CDR3 is 15 residues long. On this clonotype itself: Antigen specificity is unknown.

Random-hexamer reverse transcription was applied to 0.5 to 1 ug RNA. TCRdb redid the calling of the immunoSEQ multiplex PCR reads with MiXCR, one entry per CDR3 protein. Here the sample spans 130,000 to 150,000 distinct CDR3 sequences, under 97% being singletons. Study-level findings and limits: Within Susac syndrome CD4+ T cell repertoires, clonal expansion was not evident.

The sequenced sample was CD4+ T cells from PBMCs. The chain carries TRBV3-1 and TRBJ2-7; a weak D match, TRBD2 (6 bases). The receptor was derived from a human donor with Susac syndrome. This chain's CDR3 is CASSQNSGLGDEQYF. The CDR3 nucleotides read TGTGCCAGCAGCCAGAATAGCGGTCTCGGGGACGAGCAGTACTTC.